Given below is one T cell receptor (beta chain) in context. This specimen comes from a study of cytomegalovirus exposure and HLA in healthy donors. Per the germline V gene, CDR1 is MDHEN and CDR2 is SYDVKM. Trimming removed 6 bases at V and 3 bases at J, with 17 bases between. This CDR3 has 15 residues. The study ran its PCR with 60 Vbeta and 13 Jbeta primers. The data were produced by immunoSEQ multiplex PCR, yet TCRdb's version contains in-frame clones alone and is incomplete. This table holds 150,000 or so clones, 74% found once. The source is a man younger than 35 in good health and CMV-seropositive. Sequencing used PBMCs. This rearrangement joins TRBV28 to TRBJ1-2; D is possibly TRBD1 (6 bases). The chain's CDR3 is CASSSMTGGDYGYTF. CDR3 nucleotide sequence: TGTGCCAGCAGCTCTATGACAGGTGGGGACTATGGCTACACCTTC.